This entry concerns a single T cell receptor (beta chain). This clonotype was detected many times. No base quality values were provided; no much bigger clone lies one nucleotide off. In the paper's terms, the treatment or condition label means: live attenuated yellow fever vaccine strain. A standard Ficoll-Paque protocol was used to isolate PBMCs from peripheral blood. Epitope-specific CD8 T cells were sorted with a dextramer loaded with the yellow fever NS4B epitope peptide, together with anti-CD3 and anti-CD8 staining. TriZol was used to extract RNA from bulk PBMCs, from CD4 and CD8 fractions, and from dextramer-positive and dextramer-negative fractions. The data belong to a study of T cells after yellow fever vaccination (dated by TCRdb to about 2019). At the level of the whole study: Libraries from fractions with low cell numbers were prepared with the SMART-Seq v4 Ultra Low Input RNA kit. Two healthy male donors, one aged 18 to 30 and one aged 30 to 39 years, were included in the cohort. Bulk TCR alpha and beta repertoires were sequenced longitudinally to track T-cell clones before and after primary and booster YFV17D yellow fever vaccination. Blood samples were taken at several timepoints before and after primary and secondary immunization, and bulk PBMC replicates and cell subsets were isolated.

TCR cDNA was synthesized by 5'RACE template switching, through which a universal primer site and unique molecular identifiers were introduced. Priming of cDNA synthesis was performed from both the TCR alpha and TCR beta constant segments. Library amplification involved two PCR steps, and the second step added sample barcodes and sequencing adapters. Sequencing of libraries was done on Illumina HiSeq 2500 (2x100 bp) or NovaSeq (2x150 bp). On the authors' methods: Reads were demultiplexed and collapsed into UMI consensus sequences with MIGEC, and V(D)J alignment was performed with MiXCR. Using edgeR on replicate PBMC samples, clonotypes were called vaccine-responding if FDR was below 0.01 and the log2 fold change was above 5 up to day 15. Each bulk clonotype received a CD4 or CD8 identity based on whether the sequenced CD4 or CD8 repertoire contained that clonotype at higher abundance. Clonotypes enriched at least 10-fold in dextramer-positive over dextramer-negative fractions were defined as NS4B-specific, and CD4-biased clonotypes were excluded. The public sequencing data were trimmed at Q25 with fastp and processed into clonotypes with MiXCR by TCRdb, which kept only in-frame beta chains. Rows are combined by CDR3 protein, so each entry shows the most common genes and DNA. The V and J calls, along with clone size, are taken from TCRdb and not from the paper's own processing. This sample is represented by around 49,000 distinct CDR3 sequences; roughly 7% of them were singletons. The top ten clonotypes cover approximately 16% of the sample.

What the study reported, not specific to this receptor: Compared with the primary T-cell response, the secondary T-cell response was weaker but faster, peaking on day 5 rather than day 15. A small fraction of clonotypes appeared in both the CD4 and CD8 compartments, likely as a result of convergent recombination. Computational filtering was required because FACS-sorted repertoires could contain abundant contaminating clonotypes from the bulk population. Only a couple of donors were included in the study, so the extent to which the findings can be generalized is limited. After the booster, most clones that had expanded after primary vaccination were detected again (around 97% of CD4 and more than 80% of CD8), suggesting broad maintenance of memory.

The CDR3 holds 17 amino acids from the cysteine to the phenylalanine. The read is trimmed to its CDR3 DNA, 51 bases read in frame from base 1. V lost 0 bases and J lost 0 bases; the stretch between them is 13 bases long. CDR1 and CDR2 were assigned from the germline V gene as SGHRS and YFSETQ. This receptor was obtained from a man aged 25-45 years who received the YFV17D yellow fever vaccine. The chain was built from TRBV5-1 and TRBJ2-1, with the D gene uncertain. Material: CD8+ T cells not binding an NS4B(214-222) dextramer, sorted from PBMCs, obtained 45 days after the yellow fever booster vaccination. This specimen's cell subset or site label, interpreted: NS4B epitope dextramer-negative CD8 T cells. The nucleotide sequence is TGCGCCAGCAGCTTGGGCCCCCGGCCCAGCTCCTACAATGAGCAGTTCTTC. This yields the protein CASSLGPRPSSYNEQFF.